Listed below are T cell receptor beta chains from one sample, sequenced in a study of CD8+ T cells in alopecia areata. Method: immunoSEQ multiplex PCR; TCRdb's copy keeps in-frame clones and lacks some. The table records under 250,000 clones, roughly 56% of them present only once. This material consisted of CD4+ T cells sorted from blood, taken at week 4, from a patient treated with tofacitinib. The receptors stem from a human donor with alopecia areata. Both conserved end residues are part of each CDR3. D genes are given only for firm matches. Size tells how often a clone was seen (once, few, many) or the class of an expanded clone, and some rows leave it out.

j_call	d_call	clone_size	v_call	cdr3_aa	cdr3_nt
TRBJ2-3	TRBD1	few	TRBV2	CASSFTGDTDTQYF	TGTGCCAGCAGTTTTACAGGGGACACAGATACGCAGTATTTT
TRBJ2-1	NA	NA	TRBV5-1	CASSSDGYNEQFF	TGCGCCAGCAGTTCCGACGGATACAATGAGCAGTTCTTC
TRBJ2-2	NA	few	TRBV9	CASSVGPDGAGELFF	TGTGCCAGCAGCGTCGGCCCTGACGGGGCCGGGGAGCTGTTTTTT
TRBJ1-2	TRBD1	NA	TRBV10-3	CAISTRTGEFYGYTF	TGTGCCATCAGTACTCGGACAGGAGAGTTCTATGGCTACACCTTC
TRBJ1-1	NA	many	TRBV11-2	CASSLGGDTEAFF	TGTGCCAGCAGCCTCGGGGGGGACACTGAAGCTTTCTTT
TRBJ2-3	NA	NA	TRBV4-1	CASSQDRGKLTDTQYF	TGCGCCAGCAGCCAAGATCGGGGGAAGTTGACAGATACGCAGTATTTT
TRBJ1-1	NA	NA	TRBV30	CAATGHTEAFF	TGTGCCGCAACAGGCCACACTGAAGCTTTCTTT
TRBJ1-1	NA	NA	TRBV30	CAWSPLGVPENTEAFF	TGTGCCTGGAGTCCTCTCGGGGTGCCCGAGAACACTGAAGCTTTCTTT
TRBJ1-6	NA	NA	TRBV15	CATSRSGGNSPLHF	TGTGCCACCAGCAGATCCGGTGGGAATTCACCCCTCCACTTT
TRBJ2-7	NA	NA	TRBV9	CASSVERSSYEQYF	TGTGCCAGCAGCGTAGAAAGGAGCTCCTACGAGCAGTACTTC
TRBJ2-2	NA	NA	TRBV6-6	CASSNPLYPGELFF	TGTGCCAGCAGTAACCCATTATACCCCGGGGAGCTGTTTTTT
TRBJ2-7	TRBD1	once	TRBV4-3	CASSQAGTGSLYEQYF	TGCGCCAGCAGCCAGGCTGGGACAGGGTCACTCTACGAGCAGTACTTC
TRBJ1-1	NA	NA	TRBV20-1	CSAKDNTEAFF	TGCAGTGCTAAGGATAACACTGAAGCTTTCTTT
TRBJ2-3	TRBD2	few	TRBV11-3	CACRDRREITDTQYF	TGTGCCTGCCGTGACCGGCGGGAGATCACAGATACGCAGTATTTT
TRBJ2-5	NA	NA	TRBV4-2	CASSQDRPTTTQETQYF	TGTGCCAGCAGCCAAGACCGTCCGACGACTACCCAAGAGACCCAGTACTTC
TRBJ2-3	NA	NA	TRBV5-1	CASSFAGARGDTQYF	TGCGCCAGCAGCTTCGCGGGGGCCCGAGGAGATACGCAGTATTTT
TRBJ2-7	TRBD1	few	TRBV5-6	CASSPSGGPREQYF	TGTGCCAGCAGCCCCTCAGGGGGACCGCGCGAGCAGTACTTC
TRBJ2-1	TRBD1	once	TRBV15	CATRDRDRGLDEQFF	TGTGCCACCAGGGATCGGGACAGGGGGCTCGATGAGCAGTTCTTC
TRBJ2-5	NA	NA	TRBV7-9	CASSFGSQYQETQYF	TGTGCCAGCAGCTTCGGCAGCCAGTACCAAGAGACCCAGTACTTC
TRBJ2-5	TRBD2	few	TRBV29-1	CSVGAGGRETQYF	TGCAGCGTTGGGGCGGGGGGCAGAGAGACCCAGTACTTC
TRBJ2-5	NA	NA	TRBV29-1	CSVGGIYQETQYF	TGCAGCGTCGGTGGGATCTACCAAGAGACCCAGTACTTC
TRBJ2-1	NA	NA	TRBV30	CAWSVWTSRNEQFF	TGTGCCTGGAGTGTTTGGACATCGAGAAATGAGCAGTTCTTC
TRBJ2-7	TRBD1	few	TRBV29-1	CSVSLGSGTGLTEQYF	TGCAGCGTTTCCCTAGGGTCCGGGACAGGGTTAACCGAGCAGTACTTC